This paragraph reports one T cell receptor beta chain. This clone was picked up one time. Its antigen is not yet known. Base quality data are lacking; no much larger clone is found one base away. The data were taken from a study of beta chain features in type 1 diabetes (dated by TCRdb to the late 2010s). With respect to the entire study: Patients and healthy donors did not differ in mean age, gender distribution, total cell number or subset yield. Across all samples, some 110,000,000 sorted cells were examined, and cell number per subset correlated strongly with RNA yield. The study compared the TCRB repertoires of sorted circulating CD4+ T cell subsets in recently diagnosed type 1 diabetes patients with those in matched healthy donors. Regulatory and stem cell-like memory subsets were isolated from only 8 patients and about eight healthy donors, whereas naive and central memory subsets came from all 30 or so donors.

The V end loses 0 bases and the J end loses 5 bases, and a stretch of 9 bases separates them. The germline V gene encodes CDR1 SGDLS and CDR2 YYNGEE. The CDR3 sequence holds 13 residues, the cysteine and phenylalanine included. This entry keeps only the CDR3 DNA: 39 bases, framed from base 1. The High Capacity cDNA Reverse Transcription Kit was used to reverse transcribe all of the isolated RNA, meaning that expressed TCRB transcripts were what got sequenced. Deep immunoSEQ sequencing was performed on naive, central memory and regulatory T cell samples, with an average of approximately 4 million total reads per sample. Sorted cells were lysed in RLT buffer and RNA was extracted with DNase-treated RNeasy Micro or Mini kits, depending on cell number. Each cell subset was processed on its own to prevent cross-contamination, while patient and healthy donor samples were processed together. The immunoSEQ multiplex PCR was used to amplify TCRB sequences from cDNA, yielding 87-bp fragments that span the CDR3 region. Amplicons were sequenced on the Illumina HiSeq platform. The published analysis was carried out like this. PCR bias was computationally corrected using synthetic template baselines, reads within Hamming distance 2 were collapsed, and singletons that could not be merged were discarded. Reads were aligned against IMGT to assign V, D and J genes, CDR3 length and insertions or deletions at six rearrangement sites. Within each subset, clonotype counts were normalized to sorted cell number, after which true diversity and Gini coefficients were computed with the tcR R package. The overlap coefficient, calculated on TCRB nucleotide sequences, was used to measure repertoire sharing. As a proxy for the pre-selection repertoire, out-of-frame TCRB sequences from naive cells were analyzed. The table comes from immuneACCESS by way of TCRdb, which keeps in-frame sequences with V and J called. Part of the clones is missing from these tables; in studies checked, under half for an unresolved V gene and the rest for unknown reasons. The V and J calls and clone size are taken from that table; D and trimming were inferred from the DNA. The sample contains 850,000 to 900,000 clones, roughly 17% of them found a single time. The ten top clones hold 0.023% of the sample.

The paper as a whole reports these results and caveats: Naive, central memory and regulatory TCRB repertoires appeared more similar among patients than among healthy donors. Because small numbers of individuals were included in the HLA sub-analyses, any influence of HLA type on TCRB rearrangement was left unresolved. A moderate but significant shortening of TCRB CDR3 length was observed in type 1 diabetes patients in all four CD4+ subsets. Because cDNA was sequenced instead of genomic DNA, activated cells with high expression could be over-represented, although the groups did not differ in activation or CD3 levels. At VDJ recombination sites, patients with type 1 diabetes made fewer insertions and deleted more nucleotides, a pattern implying thymic rearrangement abnormalities. Shorter templates might be favored by PCR, yet because patient and control samples were amplified and corrected together, any such skew would affect both groups equally.

Each donor gave one peripheral blood draw, about 100 mL on average, collected into heparinised tubes. Naive, central memory, regulatory and stem cell-like memory CD4+ T cells were sorted on a BD FACSAria II using a panel including CD45RO, CCR7, CD25, CD127, CD95 and CD27. All sorted populations exceeded 95% purity. PBMCs were isolated immediately by Lymphoprep density gradient centrifugation and stained directly without culture. So that batch effects would be minimized, each experiment stained and sorted samples in pairs, pairing one healthy donor with one patient. Here the chain combines TRBV9 and TRBJ2-7; too little of a D gene remains to name it. This receptor was taken from a woman aged 18-29 years in good health. Sequencing was done on a sample of naive CD4+ T cells from blood. The cell subset or site label of this sample denotes: true naive CD4+ T cells. CDR3 protein: CASSVGVDDEQYF. The DNA sequence is given as TGTGCCAGCAGCGTAGGGGTGGACGACGAGCAGTACTTC.